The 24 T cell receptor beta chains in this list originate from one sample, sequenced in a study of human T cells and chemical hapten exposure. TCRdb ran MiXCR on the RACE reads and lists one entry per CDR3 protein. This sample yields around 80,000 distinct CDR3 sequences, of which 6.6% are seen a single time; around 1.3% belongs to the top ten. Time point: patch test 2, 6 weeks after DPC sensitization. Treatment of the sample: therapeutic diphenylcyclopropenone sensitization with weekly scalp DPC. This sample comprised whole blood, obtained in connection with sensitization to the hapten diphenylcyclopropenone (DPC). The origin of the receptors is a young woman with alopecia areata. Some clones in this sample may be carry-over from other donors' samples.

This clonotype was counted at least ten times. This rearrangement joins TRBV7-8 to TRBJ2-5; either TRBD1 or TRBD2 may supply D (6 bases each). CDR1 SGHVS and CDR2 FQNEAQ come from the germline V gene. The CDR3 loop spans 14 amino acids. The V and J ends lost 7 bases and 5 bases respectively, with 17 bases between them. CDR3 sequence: CASTITGAGETQYF. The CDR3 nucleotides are TGTGCCAGCACCATAACGGGGGCAGGGGAGACCCAGTACTTC.

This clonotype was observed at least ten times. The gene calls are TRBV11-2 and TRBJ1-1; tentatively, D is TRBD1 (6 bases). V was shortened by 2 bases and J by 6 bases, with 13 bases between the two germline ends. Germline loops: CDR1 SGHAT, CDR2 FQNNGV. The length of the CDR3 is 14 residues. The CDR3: CASSLRSGGAEAFF. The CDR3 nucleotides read TGTGCCAGCAGCTTAAGGTCTGGGGGCGCTGAAGCTTTCTTT.

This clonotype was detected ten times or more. The CDR3 sequence is CASSKVAGGPETQYF. In DNA, the CDR3 is TGTGCCAGCAGCAAAGTAGCGGGGGGGCCAGAGACCCAGTACTTC. The J gene is TRBJ2-5, the V gene TRBV5-4; 11 bases are a match to TRBD2. The CDR3 has 15 amino acids. After removal of 4 bases from V and 4 bases from J, the junction contained 6 bases not matched to a gene. Looked up from germline, CDR1 is SGHNT and CDR2 is YYREEE (reference sequence).

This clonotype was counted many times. The CDR3 loop is CASTGAEEKLFF. The CDR3 nucleotides are TGCGCCAGCACAGGGGCGGAAGAAAAACTGTTTTTT. This chain connects TRBV5-1 to TRBJ1-4, with D maybe TRBD1 (6 bases). Deletions cut 6 bases from V and 8 bases from J, with 11 bases between. This CDR3 spans 12 amino acids. CDR1 and CDR2 from the germline V gene are SGHRS and YFSETQ. Filled out from reference TRBV5-1 and TRBJ1-4, the complete variable domain reads KAGVTQTPRYLIKTRGQQVTLSCSPISGHRSVSWYQQTPGQGLQFLFEYFSETQRNKGNFPGRFSGRQFSNSRSEMNVSTLELGDSALYLCASTGAEEKLFFGSGTQLSVL.

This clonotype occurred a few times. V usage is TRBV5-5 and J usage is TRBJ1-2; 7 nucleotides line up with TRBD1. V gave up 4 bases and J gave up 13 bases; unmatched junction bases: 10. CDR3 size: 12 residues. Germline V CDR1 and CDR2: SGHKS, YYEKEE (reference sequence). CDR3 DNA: TGTGCCAGCAGCCAAGACAGGGCCCGGGGCACCTTC. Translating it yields CASSQDRARGTF.

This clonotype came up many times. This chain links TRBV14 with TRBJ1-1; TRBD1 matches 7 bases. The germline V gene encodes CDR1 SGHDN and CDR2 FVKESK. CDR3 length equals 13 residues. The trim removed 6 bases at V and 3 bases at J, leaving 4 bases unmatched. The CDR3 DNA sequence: TGTGCCAGCAGGTACAGGGGTTACACTGAAGCTTTCTTT. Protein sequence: CASRYRGYTEAFF.

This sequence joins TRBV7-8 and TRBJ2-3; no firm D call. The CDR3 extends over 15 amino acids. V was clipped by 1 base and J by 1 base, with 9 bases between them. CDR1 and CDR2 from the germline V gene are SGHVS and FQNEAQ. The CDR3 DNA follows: TGTGCCAGCAGCTTAGTGTGGGGTCGCACAGATACGCAGTATTTT. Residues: CASSLVWGRTDTQYF.

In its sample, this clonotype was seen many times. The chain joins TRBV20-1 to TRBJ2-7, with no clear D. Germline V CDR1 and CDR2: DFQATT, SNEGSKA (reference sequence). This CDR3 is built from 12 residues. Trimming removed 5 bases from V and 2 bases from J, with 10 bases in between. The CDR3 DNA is TGCAGTGCTGCTACAGTAACCTACGAGCAGTACTTC. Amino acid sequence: CSAATVTYEQYF.

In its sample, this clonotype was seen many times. CDR3 bases: TGTGCCAGCAGCTCACCAAACACTGAAGCTTTCTTT. Protein product: CASSSPNTEAFF. V gene TRBV7-8 combines with J gene TRBJ1-1; D gene unclear. The ends were cut back, 4 bases at V and 2 bases at J, with 5 bases in the middle. Looked up from germline, CDR1 is SGHVS and CDR2 is FQNEAQ. The CDR3 has 12 amino acids.

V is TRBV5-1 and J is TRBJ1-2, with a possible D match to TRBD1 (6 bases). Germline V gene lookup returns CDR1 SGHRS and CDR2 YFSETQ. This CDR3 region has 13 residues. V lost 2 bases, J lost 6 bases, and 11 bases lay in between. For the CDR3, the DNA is TGCGCCAGCAGCTTTCTGGGGGCAGATGGCTACACCTTC. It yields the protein CASSFLGADGYTF.

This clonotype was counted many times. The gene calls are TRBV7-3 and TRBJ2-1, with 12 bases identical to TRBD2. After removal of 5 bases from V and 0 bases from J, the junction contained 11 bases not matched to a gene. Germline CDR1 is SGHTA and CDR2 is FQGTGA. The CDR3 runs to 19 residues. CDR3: CASSLTSGGPISSYNEQFF. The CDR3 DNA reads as TGTGCCAGCAGCCTGACTAGCGGGGGTCCAATCAGCTCCTACAATGAGCAGTTCTTC.

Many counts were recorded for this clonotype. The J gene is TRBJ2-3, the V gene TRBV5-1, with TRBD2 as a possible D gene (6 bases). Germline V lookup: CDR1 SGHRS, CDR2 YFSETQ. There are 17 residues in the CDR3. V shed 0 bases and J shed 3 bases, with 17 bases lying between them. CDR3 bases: TGCGCCAGCAGCTTGGGAGTGGCGGGGACCCTTACAGATACGCAGTATTTT. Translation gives CASSLGVAGTLTDTQYF.

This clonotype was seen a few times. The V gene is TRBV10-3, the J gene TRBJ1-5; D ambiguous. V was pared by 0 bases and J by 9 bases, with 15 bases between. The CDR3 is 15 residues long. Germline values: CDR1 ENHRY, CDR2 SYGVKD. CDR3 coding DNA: TGTGCCATCAGTGAGTCGGAGGTAGTAGGGATGCCCCAGCATTTT. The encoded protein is CAISESEVVGMPQHF.

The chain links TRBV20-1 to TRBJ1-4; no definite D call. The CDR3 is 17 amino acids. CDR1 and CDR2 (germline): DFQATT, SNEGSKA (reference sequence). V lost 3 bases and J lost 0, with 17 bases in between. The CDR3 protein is CSASNIRDLTTNEKLFF. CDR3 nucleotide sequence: TGCAGTGCTAGTAATATTCGGGATTTGACAACTAATGAAAAACTGTTTTTT.

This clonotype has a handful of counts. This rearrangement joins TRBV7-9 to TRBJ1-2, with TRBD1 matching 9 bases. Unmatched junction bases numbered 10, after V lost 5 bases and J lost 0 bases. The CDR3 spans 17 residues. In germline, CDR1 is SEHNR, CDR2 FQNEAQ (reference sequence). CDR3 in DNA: TGTGCCAGCAGCGTGGGGACAGGGATTCGATCTAACTATGGCTACACCTTC. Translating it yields CASSVGTGIRSNYGYTF.

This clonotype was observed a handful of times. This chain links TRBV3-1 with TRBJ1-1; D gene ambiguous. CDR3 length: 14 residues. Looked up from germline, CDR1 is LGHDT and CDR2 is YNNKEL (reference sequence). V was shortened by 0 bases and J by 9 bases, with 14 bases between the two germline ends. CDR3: CASSQDLGSVKAFF. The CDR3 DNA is TGTGCCAGCAGCCAAGATCTCGGTTCGGTGAAAGCTTTCTTT. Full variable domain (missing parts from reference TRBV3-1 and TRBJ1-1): DTAVSQTPKYLVTQMGNDKSIKCEQNLGHDTMYWYKQDSKKFLKIMFSYNNKELIINETVPNRFSPKSPDKAHLNLHINSLELGDSAVYFCASSQDLGSVKAFFGQGTRLTVV.

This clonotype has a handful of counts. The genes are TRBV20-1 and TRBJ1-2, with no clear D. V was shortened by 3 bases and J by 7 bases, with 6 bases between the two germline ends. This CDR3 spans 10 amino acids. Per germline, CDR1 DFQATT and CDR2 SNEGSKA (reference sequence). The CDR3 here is CSARAPGYTF. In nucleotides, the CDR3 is TGCAGTGCTAGGGCCCCTGGCTACACCTTC.

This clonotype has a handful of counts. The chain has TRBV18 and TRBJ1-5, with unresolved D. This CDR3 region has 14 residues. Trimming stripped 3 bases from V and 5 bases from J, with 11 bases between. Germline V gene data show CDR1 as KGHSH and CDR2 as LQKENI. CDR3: CASSPVGSDQPQHF. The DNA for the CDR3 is TGTGCCAGCTCACCCGTGGGGTCCGATCAGCCCCAGCATTTT.

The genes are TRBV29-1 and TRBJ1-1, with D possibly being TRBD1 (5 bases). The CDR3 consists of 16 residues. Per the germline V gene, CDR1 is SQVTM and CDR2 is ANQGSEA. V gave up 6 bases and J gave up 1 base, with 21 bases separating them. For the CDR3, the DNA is TGCAGCGTCGCCGGGGGGGGGAGGGCTAAGAACACTGAAGCTTTCTTT. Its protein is CSVAGGGRAKNTEAFF.

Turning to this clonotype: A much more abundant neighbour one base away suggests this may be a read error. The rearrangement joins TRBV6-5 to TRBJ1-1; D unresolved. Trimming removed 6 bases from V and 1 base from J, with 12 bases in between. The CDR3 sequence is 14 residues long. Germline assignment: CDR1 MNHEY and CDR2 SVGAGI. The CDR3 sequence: CASRIHAGNTEAFF. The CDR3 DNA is TGTGCCAGCAGAATCCATGCAGGGAACACTGAAGCTTTCTTT.

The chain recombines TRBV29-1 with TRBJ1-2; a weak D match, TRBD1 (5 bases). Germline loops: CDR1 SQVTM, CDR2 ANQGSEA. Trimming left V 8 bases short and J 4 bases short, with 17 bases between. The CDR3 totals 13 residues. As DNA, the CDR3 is TGCAGCACCCGGGACCGGTTTGCCTATGGCTACACCTTC. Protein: CSTRDRFAYGYTF.

CDR3 sequence: CSVAYQGETQYF. CDR3 nucleotides: TGCAGCGTTGCTTACCAGGGGGAGACCCAGTACTTC. The chain employs TRBV29-1 and TRBJ2-5, with D maybe TRBD1 (6 bases). V lost 4 bases and J 5 bases, leaving 11 bases between the germline ends. Per germline, CDR1 SQVTM and CDR2 ANQGSEA. This CDR3 comprises 12 residues.

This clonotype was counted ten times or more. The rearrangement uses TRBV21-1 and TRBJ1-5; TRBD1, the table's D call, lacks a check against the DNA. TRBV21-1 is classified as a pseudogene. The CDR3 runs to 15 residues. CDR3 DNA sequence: TGTGCCAGCAGTACAGGGGACCATAGCAATCAGCCCCAGCATTTT. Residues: CASSTGDHSNQPQHF.

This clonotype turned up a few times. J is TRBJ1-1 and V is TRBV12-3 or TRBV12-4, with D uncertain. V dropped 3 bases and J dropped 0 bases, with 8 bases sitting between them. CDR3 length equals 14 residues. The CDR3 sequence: CASSFTRLNTEAFF. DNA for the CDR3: TGTGCCAGCAGTTTTACCAGACTGAACACTGAAGCTTTCTTT.